This TCR beta chain is drawn from a study of blood T cell repertoires in COVID-19. Study-level background: Some COVID-19 samples were acute and others convalescent; all came from the United States, Italy and Spain. T cells, B-cell-depleted T cells, or PBMCs provided the cDNA or gDNA that served as material.

Under the authors' procedure: It was from reference gene primer amplification that nucleated cell counts were estimated. TCRdb's table, derived via immunoSEQ multiplex PCR, lists solely in-frame clones and lacks some. The V and J calls and clone size come from that table; D and trimming were worked out from the DNA. There are some 170,000 clones in the sample; 87% occur only once, and around 1.4% lies in the top ten. The CDR3 consists of 12 residues. The germline V gene encodes CDR1 SQVTM and CDR2 ANQGSEA. V was cut by 4 bases and J by 3 bases, with 9 bases left in between. Sequenced sample: peripheral blood. The chain combines TRBV29-1 with TRBJ1-1; D remains unclear. The sequence came from a woman between 45 and 65 years old with acute or convalescent COVID-19. Written as DNA, the CDR3 is TGCAGCGTTGCGGGTCCCGACACTGAAGCTTTCTTT. Protein: CSVAGPDTEAFF.